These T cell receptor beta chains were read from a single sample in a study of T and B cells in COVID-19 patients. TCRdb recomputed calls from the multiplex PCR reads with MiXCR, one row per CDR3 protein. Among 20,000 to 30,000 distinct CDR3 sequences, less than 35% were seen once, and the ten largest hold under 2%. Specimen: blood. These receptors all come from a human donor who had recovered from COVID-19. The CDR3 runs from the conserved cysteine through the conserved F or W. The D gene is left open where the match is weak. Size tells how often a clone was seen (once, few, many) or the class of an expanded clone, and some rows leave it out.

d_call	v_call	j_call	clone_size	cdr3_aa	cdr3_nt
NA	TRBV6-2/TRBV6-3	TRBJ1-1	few	CASSYSSRQATEAFF	TGTGCCAGCAGTTACTCATCCAGACAGGCCACTGAAGCTTTCTTT
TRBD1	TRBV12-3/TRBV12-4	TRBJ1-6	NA	CAIAPGQGSSPLHF	TGTGCCATCGCTCCGGGACAGGGCAGTTCACCCCTCCACTTT
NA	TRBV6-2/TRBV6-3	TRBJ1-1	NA	CASRWGTEAFF	TGTGCCAGCAGATGGGGAACTGAAGCTTTCTTT
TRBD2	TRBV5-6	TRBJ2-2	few	CASSPRLAVNTGELFF	TGTGCCAGCAGCCCGCGACTAGCGGTAAACACCGGGGAGCTGTTTTTT
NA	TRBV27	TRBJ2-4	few	CASSLSGTKNIQYF	TGTGCCAGCAGTTTGTCAGGGACCAAAAACATTCAGTACTTC
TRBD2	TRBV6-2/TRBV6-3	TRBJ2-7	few	CASTTGGYEQYF	TGTGCCAGCACCACGGGGGGCTACGAGCAGTACTTC
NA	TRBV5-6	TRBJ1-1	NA	CASSLAGRRNTEAFF	TGTGCCAGCAGCTTGGCCGGCAGGAGGAACACTGAAGCTTTCTTT
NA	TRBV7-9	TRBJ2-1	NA	CASSLAGRWDGYYNEQFF	TGTGCCAGCAGCTTAGCAGGGCGCTGGGACGGATACTACAATGAGCAGTTCTTC
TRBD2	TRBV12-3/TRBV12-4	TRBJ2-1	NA	CASSLGLAGGDEQFF	TGTGCCAGCAGTCTCGGACTAGCGGGAGGGGATGAGCAGTTCTTC
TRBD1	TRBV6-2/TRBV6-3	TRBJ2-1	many	CASSWGSGQGRFF	TGTGCCAGCAGTTGGGGATCGGGACAGGGTCGGTTCTTC
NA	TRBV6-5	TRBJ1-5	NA	CASSPRFSGAEGQPQHF	TGTGCCAGCAGTCCTCGTTTTTCGGGGGCGGAGGGGCAGCCCCAGCATTTT
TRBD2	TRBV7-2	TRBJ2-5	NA	CASSLGLAGGGTETQYF	TGTGCCAGCAGCTTAGGTCTAGCGGGGGGCGGGACGGAGACCCAGTACTTC
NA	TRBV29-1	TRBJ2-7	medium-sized	CSVEDGAGPIEQYF	TGCAGCGTTGAAGATGGGGCAGGACCTATCGAGCAGTACTTC
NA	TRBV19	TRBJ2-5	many	CASSQSQVETQYF	TGTGCCAGTAGTCAATCGCAAGTCGAGACCCAGTACTTC
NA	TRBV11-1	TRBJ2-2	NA	CASSWTTLNTGELFF	TGTGCCAGCAGCTGGACGACTCTGAACACCGGGGAGCTGTTTTTT
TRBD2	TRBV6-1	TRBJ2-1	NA	CASSTRAGGYNEQFF	TGTGCCAGCAGTACTCGGGCGGGAGGGTACAATGAGCAGTTCTTC
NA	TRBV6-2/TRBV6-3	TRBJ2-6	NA	CASSRPGTAGANVLTF	TGTGCCAGCAGTCGTCCAGGGACGGCTGGGGCCAACGTCCTGACTTTC
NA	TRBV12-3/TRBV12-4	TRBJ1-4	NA	CASSPPGGLREKLFF	TGTGCCAGCAGCCCCCCGGGAGGATTGAGGGAAAAACTGTTTTTT
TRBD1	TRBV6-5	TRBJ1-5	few	CASRPAGGAGNQPQHF	TGTGCCAGCAGACCCGCAGGGGGGGCAGGGAATCAGCCCCAGCATTTT
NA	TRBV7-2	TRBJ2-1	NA	CASSFGAGISNEQFF	TGTGCCAGCAGCTTTGGAGCAGGGATCTCGAATGAGCAGTTCTTC
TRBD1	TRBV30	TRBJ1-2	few	CAWRGQGITYGYTF	TGTGCCTGGAGGGGACAGGGTATAACCTATGGCTACACCTTC
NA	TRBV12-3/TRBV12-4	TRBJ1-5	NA	CASGEGQPQHF	TGTGCCAGCGGTGAGGGTCAGCCCCAGCATTTT
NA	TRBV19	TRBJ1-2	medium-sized	CASSRAGRANYGYTF	TGTGCCAGTAGTAGAGCAGGGCGAGCTAACTATGGCTACACCTTC
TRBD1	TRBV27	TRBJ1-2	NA	CASSLADRGGQSGYTF	TGTGCCAGCAGTTTAGCCGACAGGGGGGGGCAAAGTGGCTACACCTTC
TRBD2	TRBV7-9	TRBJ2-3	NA	CASSGGTSGGAGRWTDTQYF	TGTGCCAGCAGTGGAGGGACTAGCGGGGGGGCCGGAAGGTGGACAGATACGCAGTATTTT
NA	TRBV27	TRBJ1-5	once	CASSPRQYSNQPQHF	TGTGCCAGCAGTCCCCGACAGTATAGCAATCAGCCCCAGCATTTT
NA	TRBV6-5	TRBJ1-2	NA	CASSAVQGPGGYTF	TGTGCCAGCAGTGCGGTCCAGGGGCCCGGAGGCTACACCTTC
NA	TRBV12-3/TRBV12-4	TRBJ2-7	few	CASSPPGQTGEQYF	TGTGCCAGCAGTCCCCCGGGACAAACAGGCGAGCAGTACTTC
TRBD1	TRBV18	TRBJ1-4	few	CASSPFRTGGEKLFF	TGTGCCAGCTCACCTTTCCGGACAGGGGGTGAAAAACTGTTTTTT
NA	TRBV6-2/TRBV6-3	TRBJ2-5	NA	CASSYSTSRVETQYF	TGTGCCAGCAGTTACTCGACCTCGCGGGTAGAGACCCAGTACTTC
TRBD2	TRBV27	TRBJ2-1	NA	CASSLSWTSGSGEQFF	TGTGCCAGCAGTTTATCCTGGACTAGCGGGAGTGGGGAGCAGTTCTTC
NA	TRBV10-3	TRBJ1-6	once	CATADTVGINSPLHF	TGTGCCACCGCCGACACTGTAGGGATTAATTCACCCCTCCACTTT
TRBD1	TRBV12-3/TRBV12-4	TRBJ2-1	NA	CASSSTGVGYNEQFF	TGTGCCAGCAGTTCCACAGGGGTGGGGTACAATGAGCAGTTCTTC
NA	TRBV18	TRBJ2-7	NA	CASSPTRALYEQYF	TGTGCCAGCTCACCCACTCGGGCCCTCTACGAGCAGTACTTC
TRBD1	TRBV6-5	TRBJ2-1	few	CASSYKQGRVNEQFF	TGTGCCAGCAGTTACAAACAGGGGAGAGTTAATGAGCAGTTCTTC
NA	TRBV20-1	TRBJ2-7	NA	CSAKRSVTYEQYF	TGCAGTGCCAAGAGGTCCGTTACCTACGAGCAGTACTTC
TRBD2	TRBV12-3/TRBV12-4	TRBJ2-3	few	CASRKRGITDTQYF	TGTGCCAGCAGGAAGCGGGGGATCACAGATACGCAGTATTTT
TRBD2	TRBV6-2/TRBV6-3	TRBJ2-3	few	CASSSRTSGMSTDTQYF	TGTGCCAGCAGTTCGCGGACTAGCGGGATGAGCACAGATACGCAGTATTTT
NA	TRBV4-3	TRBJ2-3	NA	CASSPRGADTQYF	TGTGCCAGCAGCCCCCGCGGCGCAGATACGCAGTATTTT
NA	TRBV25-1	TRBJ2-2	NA	CASSEYRGELFF	TGTGCCAGCAGTGAATATAGGGGGGAGCTGTTTTTT
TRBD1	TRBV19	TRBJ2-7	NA	CASSIWTGGAAYEQYF	TGTGCCAGTAGTATTTGGACAGGGGGCGCCGCCTACGAGCAGTACTTC